This T cell receptor (beta chain) was sequenced in a study of blood T cell repertoires in COVID-19. Data came from immunoSEQ multiplex PCR; TCRdb stores just in-frame clones and leaves some out. Among roughly 220,000 clones listed, around 87% were seen once. The germline gives CDR1 MGHDK, CDR2 SYGVNS. The CDR3 runs to 16 residues. J was trimmed by 2 bases and V by 4 bases; bases with no gene match: 8. Sequenced: PBMCs or T cells enriched from blood (not recorded which). The rearrangement links TRBV25-1 to TRBJ1-3, with 7 bases matching TRBD1. This clonotype originated in a man aged 30-40 years who had been exposed to COVID-19. Written as DNA, the CDR3 is TGTGCCAGCAGTGGGGGTCGAGGGGGCCCTGGAAACACCATATATTTT. Encoded protein: CASSGGRGGPGNTIYF.